The clone carrying this TCR beta chain was detected once. Antigen unknown. A junction boundary mismatches the germline segment, possibly from a read error. Three rounds of nested PCR, following a modified ARM-PCR protocol, produced the TCRbeta library. In TCRdb, the multiplex PCR reads were re-called with MiXCR into one record per CDR3 protein. The top ten clones hold approximately 18% of a sample with 120,000 to 150,000 distinct CDR3 sequences, around 65% of them seen once. The sample comes from a study of tumor and adjacent non-tumor tissue in lung cancer. Study conclusions and caveats: Patients with more diverse tumor TCRs had worse survival.

The CDR3 extends over 21 amino acids. Germline V lookup: CDR1 LGHNT, CDR2 FRNRAP. This sample's RNA came from whole unsorted tissue. The receptor's source is a man between 60 and 75 years old with small cell lung cancer. Material: lung tumor tissue. The V gene is TRBV12-5, the J gene TRBJ2-2; tentatively, D is TRBD2 (5 bases). In nucleotides, the CDR3 is TGTGCTAGTGGCTTGGGTACGAAAGGACCCCGGGAAGCAAATAAAACCGGGGAGCTGTTTTTT. It specifies CASGLGTKGPREANKTGELFF.